The next 29 T cell receptor beta chains were all read from a single sample in a study of immune cell composition in non-small cell lung cancer. Libraries were prepared by immunoSEQ multiplex PCR; TCRdb keeps only in-frame clonotypes and omits some of them. The table lists around 3,000 clones, less than 85% of them singletons. Normal lung was sampled as far from the tumour as possible, at least 3 cm. Sequences were obtained from non-adjacent lung tissue. The source is a human donor with non-small cell lung cancer.

This chain joins TRBV4-3 and TRBJ1-4; the D gene is possibly TRBD1 (5 bases). Germline lookup yields CDR1 LGHNA and CDR2 YSLEER. Trimming took 4 bases from V and 7 from J, leaving 10 bases between them. The CDR3 is 13 residues long. The DNA for the CDR3 is TGCGCCAGCAGCCCCGGTAGGGGTGAAAAACTGTTTTTT. Protein sequence: CASSPGRGEKLFF.

This chain uses TRBV18 with TRBJ2-5; 8 bases map to TRBD1. Germline V gives CDR1 KGHSH, CDR2 LQKENI. V was pared by 4 bases and J by 5 bases, with 9 bases of the junction left unmatched. This CDR3 region has 15 residues. The CDR3 sequence: CASSQTTGAGETQYF. CDR3 DNA sequence: TGTGCCAGCTCACAAACGACAGGGGCTGGGGAGACCCAGTACTTC.

The chain is built from TRBV7-9 and TRBJ2-1; D not resolved. Trimming pared 2 bases from V and 7 bases from J, leaving 9 bases between. The germline V gene has CDR1 SEHNR and CDR2 FQNEAQ (reference sequence). CDR3 length equals 13 residues. CDR3: CASSLTYGNEQFF. The CDR3 region has the DNA TGTGCCAGCAGCTTAACCTACGGGAATGAGCAGTTCTTC.

The V and J genes are TRBV19 and TRBJ1-6, with D perhaps matching TRBD1 (6 bases). CDR3 length: 17 amino acids. V lost 8 bases and J 0 bases, leaving 17 bases between the germline ends. Looked up from germline, CDR1 is LNHDA and CDR2 is SQIVND (reference sequence). CDR3 sequence reads: CASGRRQESSYNSPLHF. The DNA for the CDR3 is TGTGCCAGTGGTCGAAGACAGGAGAGCTCCTATAATTCACCCCTCCACTTT.

The rearrangement uses TRBV18 and TRBJ2-2; TRBD1 matches 7 bases. CDR3 size: 15 residues. Trimming removed 8 bases from V and 1 base from J; junction bases left unmatched: 7. The germline gives CDR1 KGHSH, CDR2 LQKENI. Written as DNA, the CDR3 is TGTGCCAGCCCCTCGGGACAGCAGAACACCGGGGAGCTGTTTTTT. Protein sequence: CASPSGQQNTGELFF.

This chain uses TRBV19 with TRBJ2-1, with D maybe TRBD2 (6 bases). The CDR3 consists of 15 residues. In germline, CDR1 is LNHDA, CDR2 SQIVND (reference sequence). V lost 4 bases, J lost 2 bases, and 12 bases lay in between. The CDR3 coding sequence is TGTGCCAGTAGTAGTCTTAGCGGAACCTACAATGAGCAGTTCTTC. It encodes CASSSLSGTYNEQFF.

The gene calls are TRBV5-1 and TRBJ2-6; the match to TRBD1 covers 7 bases. Germline CDR1 SGHRS, CDR2 YFSETQ. This CDR3 spans 16 amino acids. The V and J ends lost 4 bases and 2 bases, in that order; junction bases with no gene match: 6. The CDR3 reads CASSILGTAGANVLTF. The CDR3 bases are TGCGCCAGCAGCATACTTGGGACAGCTGGGGCCAACGTCCTGACTTTC.

V and J are TRBV6-6 and TRBJ2-5; 11 bases map to TRBD2. The germline V gene encodes CDR1 MNHNY and CDR2 SVGAGI (reference sequence). J was trimmed by 5 bases and V by 2 bases; bases with no gene match: 7. The CDR3 is made up of 16 amino acids. The CDR3 protein is CASSYPWASGRETQYF. The CDR3 DNA sequence: TGTGCCAGCAGTTACCCGTGGGCTAGCGGGAGGGAGACCCAGTACTTC.

Judged by abundance, this clone is large. The CDR3, as DNA: TGCACCAGCAGCCAGGGAGGGGGTGGCGGGAGAAGGGCCCTCTCCTACAATGAGCAGTTCTTC. It is translated as CTSSQGGGGGRRALSYNEQFF. The rearrangement uses TRBV1 and TRBJ2-1; the table names TRBD2, a call not compared with the DNA. TRBV1 corresponds to a pseudogene. CDR3 length: 21 residues.

The chain uses TRBV6-5 and TRBJ1-1; 8 bases are a match to TRBD1. From germline, CDR1 is MNHEY and CDR2 SVGAGI. The junction had 9 bases not matched to a gene; V was cut back by 10 bases and J by 5 bases. CDR3 size: 13 residues. In DNA form, the CDR3 reads TGTGCCACGACTAGACAGGGGCGGACTGAAGCTTTCTTT. Its translation is CATTRQGRTEAFF.

The CDR3 reads CASSLASGTGDGYTF. The CDR3 coding sequence is TGTGCCAGCAGCTTAGCCTCCGGGACAGGGGACGGCTACACCTTC. This sequence joins TRBV7-2 and TRBJ1-2; TRBD1 agrees at 10 bases. Germline lookup yields CDR1 SGHTA and CDR2 FQGNSA. The CDR3 is 15 amino acids. The junction had 6 bases not matched to a gene; V was cut back by 0 bases and J by 8 bases.

There are a few counts of this clone. The chain has TRBV29-1 and TRBJ2-2, with 8 bases identical to TRBD2. CDR3 length equals 14 residues. The V gene's germline CDR1 is SQVTM and CDR2 ANQGSEA. V lost 5 bases and J lost 4; bases outside the gene matches: 6. CDR3 nucleotide sequence: TGCAGCGTTCGGGGGGGGGACGGCACCGGGGAGCTGTTTTTT. Encoded protein: CSVRGGDGTGELFF.

The V call is TRBV12-5, the J call TRBJ2-7; weak D call: TRBD1 (6 bases). CDR1 and CDR2 (germline): LGHNT, FRNRAP. Trimming removed 7 bases from V and 5 bases from J, with 12 bases in between. The CDR3 has 12 amino acids. CDR3 in amino acids: CASAQGGNEQYF. CDR3 in DNA: TGTGCTAGTGCTCAAGGGGGAAACGAGCAGTACTTC.

The chain recombines TRBV5-1 with TRBJ2-1, with 9 bases identical to TRBD2. The CDR3 sequence is 15 residues long. The V gene end was trimmed by 4 bases and the J gene end by 5 bases; junction bases not matched to a gene: 7. Germline CDR1 reads SGHRS; CDR2 reads YFSETQ. CDR3 sequence (DNA): TGCGCCAGCAGCCCCAGGAGCGGGGGGAACAATGAGCAGTTCTTC. Its protein product is CASSPRSGGNNEQFF. The full variable domain, with the rest looked up from reference TRBV5-1 and TRBJ2-1, is KAGVTQTPRYLIKTRGQQVTLSCSPISGHRSVSWYQQTPGQGLQFLFEYFSETQRNKGNFPGRFSGRQFSNSRSEMNVSTLELGDSALYLCASSPRSGGNNEQFFGPGTRLTVL.

This rearrangement joins TRBV14 to TRBJ1-1, with unresolved D. Germline loops: CDR1 SGHDN, CDR2 FVKESK. The CDR3 is 16 amino acids. The V end lost 0 bases, the J end lost 0 bases, and 11 bases lay between the germline ends. DNA for the CDR3: TGTGCCAGCAGCCAAGATCCCGGGATCATGAACACTGAAGCTTTCTTT. It yields the protein CASSQDPGIMNTEAFF.

This clone was seen a handful of times. This rearrangement joins TRBV7-9 to TRBJ1-5; TRBD1 might be the D (5 bases). From germline, CDR1 is SEHNR and CDR2 FQNEAQ (reference sequence). Trimming shortened V by 5 bases and J by 5 bases, and 10 bases separated the two germline ends. The length of the CDR3 is 13 residues. The CDR3: CASSPGTDQPQHF. The CDR3 nucleotides read TGTGCCAGCAGCCCCGGGACTGATCAGCCCCAGCATTTT.

This clone has more than one count but fewer than ten. The V call is TRBV27, the J call TRBJ2-7, with a possible D match to TRBD1 (6 bases). Deletions cut 5 bases from V and 6 bases from J, with 14 bases between. The CDR3 length is 13 residues. CDR1 is MNHEY and CDR2 is SMNVEV in the germline V gene (reference sequence). Here the CDR3 DNA reads TGTGCCAGCAGTCCGCACACAGGGCCCGAGCAGTACTTC. It codes for CASSPHTGPEQYF.

This clone is labeled as medium-sized (0.01 to 0.1%). This chain connects TRBV28 to TRBJ1-5; 9 bases map to TRBD1. The CDR3 sequence is 13 residues long. The ends lost 6 bases at V and 7 bases at J; junction bases unmatched: 4. In germline, CDR1 is MDHEN, CDR2 SYDVKM. The CDR3 DNA reads as TGTGCCAGCAGGGGACAGGGTGGCCAGCCCCAGCATTTT. Translated: CASRGQGGQPQHF.

V gene TRBV7-6 combines with J gene TRBJ2-3; D perhaps matches TRBD2 (6 bases). Germline assignment: CDR1 SGHVS and CDR2 FNYEAQ. The V end lost 2 bases, the J end lost 2 bases, and 11 bases lay between the germline ends. This CDR3 has 15 amino acids. CDR3 in amino acids: CASSLKAGYTDTQYF. CDR3 coding DNA: TGTGCCAGCAGCTTAAAGGCGGGGTACACAGATACGCAGTATTTT.

The gene calls are TRBV5-1 and TRBJ2-3; possibly TRBD1 for D (5 bases). The germline gives CDR1 SGHRS, CDR2 YFSETQ. The CDR3 is made up of 15 amino acids. The ends were cut back, 4 bases at V and 6 bases at J, with 18 bases in the middle. This CDR3 reads CASSRGLVLRDTQYF. In DNA, the CDR3 is TGCGCCAGCAGCAGGGGCCTAGTCCTGCGGGATACGCAGTATTTT.

This clone was detected once. J is TRBJ2-1 and V is TRBV11-2; 9 positions agree with TRBD2. There are 15 residues in the CDR3. Germline V gives CDR1 SGHAT, CDR2 FQNNGV. V lost 5 bases to trimming and J lost 6 bases; unmatched junction nucleotides: 8. CDR3 region: CASSPHSGRANEQFF. CDR3 DNA: TGTGCCAGCAGCCCGCATAGCGGGAGAGCCAATGAGCAGTTCTTC.

This chain links TRBV28 with TRBJ1-2; D might be TRBD1 (5 bases). V dropped 6 bases and J dropped 2 bases, with 7 bases sitting between them. CDR1 is MDHEN, CDR2 SYDVKM, per germline. The CDR3 covers 12 residues. DNA of the CDR3: TGTGCCAGCAGACAGGAGAACTATGGCTACACCTTC. Its protein product is CASRQENYGYTF.

This clone has more than one count but fewer than ten. The chain has TRBV27 and TRBJ2-3, with 9 nucleotides matching TRBD2. CDR1 is MNHEY and CDR2 is SMNVEV in the germline V gene (reference sequence). This CDR3 comprises 18 residues. Trimming removed 7 bases from V and 0 bases from J; junction bases left unmatched: 14. The CDR3 DNA is TGTGCCAGCATACGGCGCCCGAGCGGGGGGTCTAGCACAGATACGCAGTATTTT. It codes for CASIRRPSGGSSTDTQYF.

The V gene is TRBV11-2, the J gene TRBJ2-5; the D is unclear. CDR3 length: 14 residues. V lost 3 bases and J 1 base, leaving 9 bases between the germline ends. Germline CDR1 is SGHAT and CDR2 is FQNNGV. CDR3 DNA: TGTGCCAGCAGCTTCAGCGCGGTCCAAGAGACCCAGTACTTC. Its translation: CASSFSAVQETQYF.

The gene calls are TRBV7-9 and TRBJ2-1, with 9 bases aligning to TRBD2. The CDR3 contains 16 residues. J gave up 10 bases and V 5 bases, and 15 bases lay outside the gene matches. Germline assignment: CDR1 SEHNR and CDR2 FQNEAQ (reference sequence). In DNA, the CDR3 is TGTGCCAGCAGCACCGTTTCTAGCGGGGCCCTTAAGGAGCAGTTCTTC. Translated, it gives CASSTVSSGALKEQFF.

This clone was detected once. V is TRBV6-5 and J is TRBJ1-1, with D tentatively TRBD1 (5 bases). The CDR3 spans 16 residues. V shed 0 bases and J shed 4 bases, with 15 bases lying between them. Germline V lookup: CDR1 MNHEY, CDR2 SVGAGI. In DNA form, the CDR3 reads TGTGCCAGCAGTTACTCACGACCAGGGAGGGCCACTGAAGCTTTCTTT. This translates into CASSYSRPGRATEAFF.

This clone was observed a few times. The chain links TRBV18 to TRBJ2-7; 7 bases map to TRBD1. This CDR3 spans 14 amino acids. The V gene end was trimmed by 3 bases and the J gene end by 2 bases; junction bases not matched to a gene: 4. Per germline, CDR1 KGHSH and CDR2 LQKENI. This CDR3 is CASSPTTGPYEQYF. The CDR3 DNA follows: TGTGCCAGCTCACCCACGACAGGGCCCTACGAGCAGTACTTC.

In this sample, this clone turned up a few times. The rearrangement links TRBV19 to TRBJ1-6; no definite D call. The germline V and J ends were trimmed by 3 bases and 7 bases, with 13 bases remaining between them. Germline V gene lookup returns CDR1 LNHDA and CDR2 SQIVND (reference sequence). This CDR3 spans 15 amino acids. CDR3 in amino acids: CASSIFGVGNSPLHF. The CDR3 DNA sequence: TGTGCCAGTAGTATCTTCGGGGTGGGGAATTCACCCCTCCACTTT.

This rearrangement joins TRBV9 to TRBJ2-7; the match to TRBD2 covers 14 bases. Germline lookup yields CDR1 SGDLS and CDR2 YYNGEE. V lost 4 bases, J lost 7 bases, and 7 bases stayed unmatched. There are 15 residues in the CDR3. CDR3 in DNA: TGTGCCAGCAGCCCCGGGACTAGCGGGAGAGGGGAGCAGTACTTC. Amino acid sequence: CASSPGTSGRGEQYF. The whole variable domain, remainder taken from reference TRBV9 and TRBJ2-7, is DSGVTQTPKHLITATGQRVTLRCSPRSGDLSVYWYQQSLDQGLQFLIQYYNGEERAKGNILERFSAQQFPDLHSELNLSSLELGDSALYFCASSPGTSGRGEQYFGPGTRLTVT.